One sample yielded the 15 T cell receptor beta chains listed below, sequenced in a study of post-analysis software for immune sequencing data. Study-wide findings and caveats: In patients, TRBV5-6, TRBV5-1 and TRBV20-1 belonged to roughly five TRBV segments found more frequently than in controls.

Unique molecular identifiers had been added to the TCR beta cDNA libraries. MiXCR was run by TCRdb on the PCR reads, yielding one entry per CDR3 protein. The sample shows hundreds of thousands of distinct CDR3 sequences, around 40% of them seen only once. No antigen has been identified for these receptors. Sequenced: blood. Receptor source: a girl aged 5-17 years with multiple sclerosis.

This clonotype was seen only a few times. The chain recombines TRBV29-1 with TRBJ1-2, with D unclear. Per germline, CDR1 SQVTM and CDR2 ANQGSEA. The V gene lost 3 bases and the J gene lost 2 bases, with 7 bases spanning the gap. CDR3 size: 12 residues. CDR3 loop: CSVEERNYGYTF. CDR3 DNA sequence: TGCAGCGTTGAGGAGAGAAACTATGGCTACACCTTC. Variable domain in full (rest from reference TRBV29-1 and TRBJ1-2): SAVISQKPSRDICQRGTSLTIQCQVDSQVTMMFWYRQQPGQSLTLIATANQGSEATYESGFVIDKFPISRPNLTFSTLTVSNMSPEDSSIYLCSVEERNYGYTFGSGTRLTVV.

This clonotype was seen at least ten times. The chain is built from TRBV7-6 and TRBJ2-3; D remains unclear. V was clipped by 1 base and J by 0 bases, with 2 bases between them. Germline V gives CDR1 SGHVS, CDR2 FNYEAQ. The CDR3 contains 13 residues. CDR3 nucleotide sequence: TGTGCCAGCAGCTTAGTAAGCACAGATACGCAGTATTTT. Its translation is CASSLVSTDTQYF.

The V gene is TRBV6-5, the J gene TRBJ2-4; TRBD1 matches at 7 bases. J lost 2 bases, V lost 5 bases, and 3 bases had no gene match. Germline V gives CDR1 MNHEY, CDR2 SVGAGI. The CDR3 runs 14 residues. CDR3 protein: CASSIQGSKNIQYF. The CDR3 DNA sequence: TGTGCCAGCAGTATACAGGGGTCCAAAAACATTCAGTACTTC.

This chain's CDR3 is CASSGQPSWGQETQYF. CDR3 nucleotides: TGTGCCAGCAGCGGACAGCCTTCGTGGGGCCAAGAGACCCAGTACTTC. The V and J genes are TRBV28 and TRBJ2-5, with TRBD1 as a possible D gene (6 bases). V was cut by 6 bases and J by 1 base, with 18 bases left in between. The V gene's germline CDR1 is MDHEN and CDR2 SYDVKM. CDR3 length: 16 amino acids.

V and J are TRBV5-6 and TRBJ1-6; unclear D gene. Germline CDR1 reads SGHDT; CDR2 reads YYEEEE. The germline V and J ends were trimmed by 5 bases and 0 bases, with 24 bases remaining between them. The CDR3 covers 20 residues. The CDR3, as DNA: TGTGCCAGCAGTGTGGAAGGCTCAAACAAAGAGAGCTCCTATAATTCACCCCTCCACTTT. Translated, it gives CASSVEGSNKESSYNSPLHF. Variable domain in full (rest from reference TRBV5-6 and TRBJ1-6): DAGVTQSPTHLIKTRGQQVTLRCSPKSGHDTVSWYQQALGQGPQFIFQYYEEEERQRGNFPDRFSGHQFPNYSSELNVNALLLGDSALYLCASSVEGSNKESSYNSPLHFGNGTRLTVT.

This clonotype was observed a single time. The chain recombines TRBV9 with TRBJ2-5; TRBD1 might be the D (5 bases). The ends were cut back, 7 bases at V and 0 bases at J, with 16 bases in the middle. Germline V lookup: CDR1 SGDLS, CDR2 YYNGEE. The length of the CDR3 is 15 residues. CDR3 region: CASSQGRTNQETQYF. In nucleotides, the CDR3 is TGTGCCAGCTCCCAGGGCCGGACCAACCAAGAGACCCAGTACTTC.

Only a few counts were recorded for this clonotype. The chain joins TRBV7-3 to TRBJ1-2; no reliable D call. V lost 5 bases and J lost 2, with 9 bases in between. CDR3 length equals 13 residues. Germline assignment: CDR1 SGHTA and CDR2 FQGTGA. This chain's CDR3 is CASSEDGNYGYTF. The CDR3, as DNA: TGTGCCAGCAGCGAGGACGGAAACTATGGCTACACCTTC.

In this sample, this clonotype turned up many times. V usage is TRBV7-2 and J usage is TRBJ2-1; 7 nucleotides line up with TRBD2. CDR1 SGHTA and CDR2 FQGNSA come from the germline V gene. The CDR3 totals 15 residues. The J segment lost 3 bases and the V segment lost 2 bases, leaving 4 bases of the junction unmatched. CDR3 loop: CASSLFGLGYNEQFF. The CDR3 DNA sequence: TGTGCCAGCAGCTTATTTGGACTAGGCTACAATGAGCAGTTCTTC. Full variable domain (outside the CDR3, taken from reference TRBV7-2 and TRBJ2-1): GAGVSQSPSNKVTEKGKDVELRCDPISGHTALYWYRQSLGQGLEFLIYFQGNSAPDKSGLPSDRFSAERTGGSVSTLTIQRTQQEDSAVYLCASSLFGLGYNEQFFGPGTRLTVL.

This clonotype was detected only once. CDR3 in DNA: TGTGCCAGCATCGGGCCGAGCGGCCCGACCTACAATGAGCAGTTCTTC. Amino acids: CASIGPSGPTYNEQFF. V usage is TRBV6-6 and J usage is TRBJ2-1; perhaps TRBD2 as D (5 bases). The CDR3 is 16 amino acids. Germline CDR1 and CDR2: MNHNY and SVGAGI (reference sequence). The ends were cut back, 7 bases at V and 2 bases at J, with 18 bases in the middle.

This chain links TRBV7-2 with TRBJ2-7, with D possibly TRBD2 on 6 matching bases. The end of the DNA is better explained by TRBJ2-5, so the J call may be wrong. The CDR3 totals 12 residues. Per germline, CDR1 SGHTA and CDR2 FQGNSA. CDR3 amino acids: CASSILGGTQYF. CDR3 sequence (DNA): TGTGCCAGCAGTATCCTCGGGGGGACCCAGTACTTC.

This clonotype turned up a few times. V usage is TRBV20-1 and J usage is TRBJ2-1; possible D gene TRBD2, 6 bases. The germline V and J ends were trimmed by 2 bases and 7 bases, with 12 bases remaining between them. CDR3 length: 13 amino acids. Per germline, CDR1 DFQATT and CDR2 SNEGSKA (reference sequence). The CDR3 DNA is TGCAGTGCTAGATCGGGAGTGAGGAATGAGCAGTTCTTC. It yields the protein CSARSGVRNEQFF.

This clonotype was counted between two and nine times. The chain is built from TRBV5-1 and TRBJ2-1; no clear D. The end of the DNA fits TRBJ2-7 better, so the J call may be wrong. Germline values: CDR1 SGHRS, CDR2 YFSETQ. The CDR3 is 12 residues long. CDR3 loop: CASSPGHNEQYF. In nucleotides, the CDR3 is TGCGCCAGCAGCCCGGGCCACAATGAGCAGTACTTC.

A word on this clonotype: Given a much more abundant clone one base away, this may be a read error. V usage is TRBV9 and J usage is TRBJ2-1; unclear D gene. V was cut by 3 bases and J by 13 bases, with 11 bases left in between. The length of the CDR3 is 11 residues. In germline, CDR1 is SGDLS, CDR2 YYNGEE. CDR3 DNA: TGTGCCAGCAGCGCTCAAGAGACCCAGTTCTTC. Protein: CASSAQETQFF.

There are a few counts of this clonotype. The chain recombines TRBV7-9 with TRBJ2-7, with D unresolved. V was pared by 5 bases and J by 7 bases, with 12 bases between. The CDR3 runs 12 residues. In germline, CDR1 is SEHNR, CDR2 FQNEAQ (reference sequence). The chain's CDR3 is CASSQELGEQYF. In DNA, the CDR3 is TGTGCCAGCAGCCAAGAGCTGGGGGAGCAGTACTTC.

Here the CDR3 DNA reads TGTGCCAGCAGCTTAGCGCCGAAAATACACTGGGTCAATGAGCAGTTCTTC. It yields the protein CASSLAPKIHWVNEQFF. The rearrangement links TRBV7-9 to TRBJ2-1; D is unresolved. Germline loops: CDR1 SEHNR, CDR2 FQNEAQ (reference sequence). The V gene lost 0 bases and the J gene lost 6 bases, with 18 bases spanning the gap. The CDR3 sequence is 17 residues long.